Each of the 23 T cell receptor beta chains below was sequenced from the same sample in a study of shared clonotypes between healthy human individuals. Produced via immunoSEQ multiplex PCR; TCRdb's table is partial and in-frame only. Seen here are approximately 1.5 million clones, 95% to 99% observed once, and the top ten hold around 0.47%. The sequenced material came from naive CD4+ T cells sorted from blood. Subset meaning: CD45RA+ positively selected. The receptors were sampled from a man aged 25 to 40 in good health.

V gene TRBV5-1 combines with J gene TRBJ1-1; weak D call: TRBD1 (5 bases). The CDR3 covers 15 residues. Trimming shortened V by 4 bases and J by 1 base, and 14 bases separated the two germline ends. Germline CDR1 SGHRS, CDR2 YFSETQ. The DNA for the CDR3 is TGCGCCAGCAGCCCTTTCGGACAACAGAACACTGAAGCTTTCTTT. This encodes CASSPFGQQNTEAFF.

This clone was counted once. This chain uses TRBV18 with TRBJ1-1; the match to TRBD1 covers 7 bases. After removal of 3 bases from V and 4 bases from J, the junction contained 11 bases not matched to a gene. The CDR3 sequence is 16 residues long. CDR1 KGHSH and CDR2 LQKENI come from the germline V gene. CDR3 loop: CASSPYRDRGGTEAFF. The DNA for the CDR3 is TGTGCCAGCTCACCCTACCGGGACAGAGGGGGCACTGAAGCTTTCTTT.

V usage is TRBV9 and J usage is TRBJ2-1; no reliable D call. Germline V CDR1 and CDR2: SGDLS, YYNGEE. Trimming shortened V by 3 bases and J by 8 bases, and 12 bases separated the two germline ends. CDR3 length: 13 residues. The CDR3 reads CASSETPVDEQFF. CDR3 nucleotides: TGTGCCAGCAGCGAGACGCCTGTCGATGAGCAGTTCTTC.

This chain uses TRBV27 with TRBJ2-7; D perhaps matches TRBD2 (5 bases). This CDR3 region has 15 residues. Trimming stripped 3 bases from V and 3 bases from J, with 15 bases between. CDR1 is MNHEY and CDR2 is SMNVEV in the germline V gene (reference sequence). The CDR3 is CASSFAGLKHYEQYF. The DNA of the CDR3 is TGTGCCAGCAGTTTTGCCGGACTCAAACACTACGAGCAGTACTTC.

The V gene is TRBV7-2, the J gene TRBJ2-1; TRBD2 might be the D (6 bases). Trimming took off 3 bases at V and 7 bases at J, with 19 bases between the two ends. The CDR3 totals 16 residues. Germline CDR1 is SGHTA and CDR2 is FQGNSA. This CDR3 reads CASSLFVGEVRNEQFF. CDR3 coding DNA: TGTGCCAGCAGCTTGTTTGTGGGGGAGGTTAGGAATGAGCAGTTCTTC.

A single count supports this clone. Here the CDR3 reads CATSRVSGAKNIQYF. The CDR3 coding sequence is TGTGCCACCAGCAGAGTTTCGGGAGCCAAAAACATTCAGTACTTC. The chain couples TRBV15 to TRBJ2-4; D ambiguous. The germline CDR1 and CDR2 sequences are LNHNV and YYDKDF (reference sequence). The CDR3 length is 15 residues. The V gene lost 1 base and the J gene lost 0 bases, with 7 bases spanning the gap. Complete variable domain (other parts from reference TRBV15 and TRBJ2-4): DAMVIQNPRYQVTQFGKPVTLSCSQTLNHNVMYWYQQKSSQAPKLLFHYYDKDFNNEADTPDNFQSRRPNTSFCFLDIRSPGLGDTAMYLCATSRVSGAKNIQYFGAGTRLSVL.

The rearrangement uses TRBV10-3 and TRBJ1-1; TRBD1 is a possible D gene (6 bases). V lost 6 bases to trimming and J lost 6 bases, with 11 bases between them. The CDR3 length is 12 residues. Germline V lookup: CDR1 ENHRY, CDR2 SYGVKD. Here the CDR3 reads CAISTGTPEAFF. CDR3 in DNA: TGTGCCATCAGCACAGGGACCCCTGAAGCTTTCTTT.

V gene TRBV7-2 combines with J gene TRBJ2-3; perhaps D is TRBD1 or TRBD2 (5 bases each). V dropped 5 bases and J dropped 3 bases, with 12 bases sitting between them. There are 14 residues in the CDR3. The germline V gene has CDR1 SGHTA and CDR2 FQGNSA. The CDR3 sequence: CASSRGTRTDTQYF. The DNA of the CDR3 is TGTGCCAGCAGCCGGGGCACGAGGACAGATACGCAGTATTTT.

V is TRBV2 and J is TRBJ2-2; D is undetermined. Trimming took 4 bases from V and 5 from J, leaving 14 bases between them. This CDR3 has 15 residues. Germline values: CDR1 SNHLY, CDR2 FYNNEI. Here the CDR3 reads CASSATAPLTGELFF. CDR3 in DNA: TGTGCCAGCAGTGCGACGGCCCCCTTGACCGGGGAGCTGTTTTTT. Looking up the rest from reference TRBV2 and TRBJ2-2 gives the full variable domain: EPEVTQTPSHQVTQMGQEVILRCVPISNHLYFYWYRQILGQKVEFLVSFYNNEISEKSEIFDDQFSVERPDGSNFTLKIRSTKLEDSAMYFCASSATAPLTGELFFGEGSRLTVL.

The gene calls are TRBV6-1 and TRBJ2-7; TRBD2 aligns across 14 bases. Unmatched junction bases numbered 6, after V lost 1 base and J lost 7 bases. The CDR3 contains 16 residues. CDR1 is MNHNS, CDR2 SASEGT, per germline. The CDR3 DNA sequence: TGTGCCAGCAGTGAAGACCGGACTAGCGGGAGGAGGGAGCAGTACTTC. It translates to CASSEDRTSGRREQYF.

The rearrangement uses TRBV30 and TRBJ1-1; 10 bases fit TRBD1. The CDR3 is 15 residues long. Germline V gene data show CDR1 as GTSNPN and CDR2 as SVGIG (reference sequence). J was trimmed by 5 bases and V by 2 bases; bases with no gene match: 8. The CDR3 here is CAWSFWTGGGTEAFF. Here the CDR3 DNA reads TGTGCCTGGAGTTTCTGGACAGGGGGGGGAACTGAAGCTTTCTTT.

The V and J genes are TRBV7-9 and TRBJ2-5; unclear D gene. V dropped 2 bases and J dropped 0 bases, with 7 bases sitting between them. CDR3 length: 14 residues. Germline CDR1 SEHNR, CDR2 FQNEAQ (reference sequence). CDR3 loop: CASSLSAYQETQYF. CDR3 bases: TGTGCCAGCAGCTTATCAGCGTACCAAGAGACCCAGTACTTC.

This clone was recorded once. The V gene is TRBV5-1, the J gene TRBJ2-7; weak D call: TRBD2 (7 bases). Trimming shortened V by 1 base and J by 6 bases, and 17 bases separated the two germline ends. The germline V gene encodes CDR1 SGHRS and CDR2 YFSETQ. The CDR3 length is 15 residues. CDR3 bases: TGCGCCAGCAGCTTGTCCGGGGGGCTAACCTCCGAGCAGTACTTC. Translated, it gives CASSLSGGLTSEQYF.

This rearrangement joins TRBV6-5 to TRBJ1-2, with D hard to call. The germline CDR1 and CDR2 sequences are MNHEY and SVGAGI. There are 14 residues in the CDR3. Trimming removed 4 bases from V and 3 bases from J, with 12 bases in between. CDR3 in DNA: TGTGCCAGCAGTTCCTCTTACGGCGACTATGGCTACACCTTC. Translation: CASSSSYGDYGYTF.

Written as DNA, the CDR3 is TGTGCAAGTCGCCATCACGGGCCTACTGGGATGAACAATGAGCAGTTCTTC. The encoded protein is CASRHHGPTGMNNEQFF. J is TRBJ2-1 and V is TRBV12-2. TRBV12-2 corresponds to a pseudogene. The CDR3 has 17 amino acids.

Only one count was recorded for this clone. The chain has TRBV10-2 and TRBJ2-7, with TRBD1 identical over 8 bases. This CDR3 is built from 15 residues. The junction had 14 bases not matched to a gene; V was cut back by 8 bases and J by 5 bases. CDR1 and CDR2 from the germline V gene are WSHSY and SAAADI. The CDR3 sequence is CASGQGAGSLNEQYF. The CDR3 region has the DNA TGCGCCAGCGGCCAGGGGGCTGGGTCGTTGAACGAGCAGTACTTC.

The chain uses TRBV7-9 and TRBJ2-1; possibly TRBD2 for D (5 bases). The germline gives CDR1 SEHNR, CDR2 FQNEAQ (reference sequence). Trimming left V 3 bases short and J 15 bases short, with 21 bases between. There are 14 residues in the CDR3. The CDR3 nucleotides read TGTGCCAGCAGCTTGGGGTCCCAGTCCGGGATGGGGTTCTTC. Its translation: CASSLGSQSGMGFF.

The V gene is TRBV5-1, the J gene TRBJ2-5; D unresolved. The germline gives CDR1 SGHRS, CDR2 YFSETQ. Trimming removed 4 bases at V and 5 bases at J, with 9 bases between. The CDR3 runs 12 residues. CDR3 residues: CASSRELETQYF. DNA for the CDR3: TGCGCCAGCAGCCGAGAATTGGAGACCCAGTACTTC.

This chain uses TRBV9 with TRBJ2-5, with TRBD2 matching 11 bases. The germline gives CDR1 SGDLS, CDR2 YYNGEE. CDR3 length: 17 residues. V dropped 0 bases and J dropped 5; count of bases not matched to a gene: 9. CDR3 sequence (DNA): TGTGCCAGCAGCGTAGCTGTGATAGCGGGAGGGACTGAGACCCAGTACTTC. Its translation: CASSVAVIAGGTETQYF.

The chain employs TRBV4-3 and TRBJ2-1; no definite D call. V was trimmed by 5 bases and J by 4 bases, leaving 24 bases between them. The CDR3 loop spans 18 amino acids. Germline CDR1 is LGHNA and CDR2 is YSLEER. The CDR3 here is CASSEAPRRATRYNEQFF. The CDR3 bases are TGCGCCAGCAGCGAAGCTCCCCGCCGGGCCACAAGATACAATGAGCAGTTCTTC.

This chain uses TRBV27 with TRBJ2-5; weak D call: TRBD2 (5 bases). The CDR3 totals 14 residues. The ends were cut back, 1 base at V and 8 bases at J, with 14 bases in the middle. Germline values: CDR1 MNHEY, CDR2 SMNVEV (reference sequence). CDR3 loop: CASSLYPGSLTQYF. In DNA form, the CDR3 reads TGTGCCAGCAGTTTATATCCGGGAAGTTTAACCCAGTACTTC.

The rearrangement joins TRBV4-3 to TRBJ2-1; D is undetermined. V shed 1 base and J shed 1 base, with 14 bases lying between them. The CDR3 loop spans 17 amino acids. CDR1 and CDR2 (germline): LGHNA, YSLEER. CDR3 sequence reads: CASSQVATGISYNEQFF. The CDR3 DNA sequence: TGCGCCAGCAGCCAAGTCGCTACCGGTATTTCCTACAATGAGCAGTTCTTC.

This chain joins TRBV5-1 and TRBJ2-5; perhaps TRBD1 as D (7 bases). Looked up from germline, CDR1 is SGHRS and CDR2 is YFSETQ. This CDR3 contains 15 residues. Trimming left V 4 bases short and J 4 bases short, with 17 bases between. The CDR3 spells CASSPGTEGGETQYF. CDR3 nucleotide sequence: TGCGCCAGCAGCCCCGGGACAGAGGGGGGAGAGACCCAGTACTTC.